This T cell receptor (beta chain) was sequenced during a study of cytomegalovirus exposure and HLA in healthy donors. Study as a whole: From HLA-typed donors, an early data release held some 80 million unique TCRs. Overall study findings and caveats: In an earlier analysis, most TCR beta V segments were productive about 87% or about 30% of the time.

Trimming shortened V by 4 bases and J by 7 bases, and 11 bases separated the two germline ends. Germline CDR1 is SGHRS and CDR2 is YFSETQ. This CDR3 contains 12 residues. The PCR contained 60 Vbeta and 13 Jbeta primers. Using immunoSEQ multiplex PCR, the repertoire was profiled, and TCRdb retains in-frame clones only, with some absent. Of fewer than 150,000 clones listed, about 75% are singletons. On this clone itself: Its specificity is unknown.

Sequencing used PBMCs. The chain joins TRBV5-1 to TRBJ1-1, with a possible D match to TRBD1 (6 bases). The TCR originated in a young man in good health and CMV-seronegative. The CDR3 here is CASSHDRFEAFF. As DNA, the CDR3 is TGCGCCAGCAGCCATGACAGGTTTGAAGCTTTCTTT.